These T cell receptor beta chains were read from a single sample in a study of glioma-infiltrating T cells. TCRdb independently ran MiXCR on the multiplex PCR reads; one entry per CDR3 protein. The table has 100,000 to 150,000 distinct CDR3 sequences, about 25% seen once; the top ten hold under 35%. The specimen was glioma tissue, nonneoplastic brain tissue, or PBMCs (not recorded which). These receptors originate from a human donor with low-grade glioma or glioblastoma, undergoing nonglioma brain surgery, or in good health (not recorded which). Each CDR3 is given with its conserved first and last residue. Fields, in order: clone size, D gene, J gene, V gene, CDR3 DNA, CDR3 protein. The D gene is left open where the match is weak. The size field is filled for only some rows; it gives once, few, many or a size class.

size: .; D: .; J: TRBJ2-1; V: TRBV6-6; DNA: TGTGCCAGCAGTTATTGGGACTTAAGCTTCTACAATGAGCAGTTCTTC; CDR3: CASSYWDLSFYNEQFF
size: .; D: .; J: TRBJ2-1; V: TRBV5-1; DNA: TGCGCCAGCGCGGACGAGCGCGGTGGTGAGCAGTTCTTC; CDR3: CASADERGGEQFF
size: .; D: TRBD1; J: TRBJ1-4; V: TRBV4-1; DNA: TGCGCCAGCAGCAGTAGTCCCCGACAGGGGAGTGAAAAACTGTTTTTT; CDR3: CASSSSPRQGSEKLFF
size: .; D: TRBD1; J: TRBJ1-5; V: TRBV7-2; DNA: TGTGCCAGCAGCTTCGCCGGGACAGGGGATCAGCCCCAGCATTTT; CDR3: CASSFAGTGDQPQHF
size: few; D: .; J: TRBJ2-2; V: TRBV2; DNA: TGTGCCAGCACCGGTAATCCCGGGGAGCTGTTTTTT; CDR3: CASTGNPGELFF
size: many; D: TRBD1; J: TRBJ2-5; V: TRBV7-2; DNA: TGTGCCAGCAGCTTAGCGGCACAGGGGGCGACGGAGACCCAGTACTTC; CDR3: CASSLAAQGATETQYF
size: .; D: .; J: TRBJ2-1; V: TRBV6-5; DNA: TGTGCCAGCAGTTTAACGACAGACCTTAAAGACAATGAGCAGTTCTTC; CDR3: CASSLTTDLKDNEQFF
size: few; D: .; J: TRBJ1-2; V: TRBV19; DNA: TGTGCCAGTAGTATAGGTCCGGCGAACTATGGCTACACCTTC; CDR3: CASSIGPANYGYTF
size: many; D: .; J: TRBJ2-1; V: TRBV20-1; DNA: TGCAGTGCTAGAGAGTTGTACGATAGGGATGAGCAGTTCTTC; CDR3: CSARELYDRDEQFF
size: few; D: .; J: TRBJ1-2; V: TRBV7-2; DNA: TGTGCCAGCAGCTTAGGGGGACCCTCATATGGCTACACCTTC; CDR3: CASSLGGPSYGYTF
size: .; D: .; J: TRBJ2-5; V: TRBV20-1; DNA: TGCAGTGCTAGAGCATTTGACCGGTCAGGGGGAGGAGAGACCCAGTACTTC; CDR3: CSARAFDRSGGGETQYF
size: .; D: TRBD1; J: TRBJ2-1; V: TRBV2; DNA: TGTGCCAGCAGTGACGGGGCAGGGGGTATGAATGAGCAGTTCTTC; CDR3: CASSDGAGGMNEQFF
size: many; D: .; J: TRBJ1-1; V: TRBV7-2; DNA: TGTGCCAGTTCGAGGCAGCAGAACACTGAAGCTTTCTTT; CDR3: CASSRQQNTEAFF
size: many; D: .; J: TRBJ2-3; V: TRBV6-1; DNA: TGTGCCAGCATTTTCGTCGGGGGGCCCACAGATACGCAGTATTTT; CDR3: CASIFVGGPTDTQYF
size: .; D: .; J: TRBJ1-6; V: TRBV12-3/TRBV12-4; DNA: TGTGCCAGCAGCCCCACAGGGAGCGAATCACCCCTCCACTTT; CDR3: CASSPTGSESPLHF
size: many; D: TRBD1; J: TRBJ2-5; V: TRBV28; DNA: TGTGCCAGCAGTTTATCCGCAGGGGGAGAAGAGACCCAGTACTTC; CDR3: CASSLSAGGEETQYF
size: few; D: .; J: TRBJ1-5; V: TRBV20-1; DNA: TGCAGTGCTAGAGACATCCTCGGTGGGGGACTCGATCAGCCCCAGCATTTT; CDR3: CSARDILGGGLDQPQHF
size: .; D: TRBD1; J: TRBJ1-2; V: TRBV24-1; DNA: TGTGCCACCAGTGACCGAACACAGGGGCACTATGGCTACACCTTC; CDR3: CATSDRTQGHYGYTF
size: .; D: .; J: TRBJ1-2; V: TRBV20-1; DNA: TGCAGTGCTAGAGATGAGGGCTATGGCTACACCTTC; CDR3: CSARDEGYGYTF
size: few; D: .; J: TRBJ1-2; V: TRBV4-1; DNA: TGCGCCAGCAGCCTCTCGTCCAGTAGAGACTACACCTTC; CDR3: CASSLSSSRDYTF
size: .; D: .; J: TRBJ2-1; V: TRBV4-1; DNA: TGCGCCAGCAGCCAAGGGCGGGCCTATTCCTACAATGAGCAGTTCTTC; CDR3: CASSQGRAYSYNEQFF
size: .; D: .; J: TRBJ2-1; V: TRBV29-1; DNA: TGCAGCGTTGACAGGGTAGACAATGAGCAGTTCTTC; CDR3: CSVDRVDNEQFF
size: few; D: .; J: TRBJ2-1; V: TRBV12-3/TRBV12-4; DNA: TGTGCCAGCAGGGAGGCTAGCTCCTACAATGAGCAGTTCTTC; CDR3: CASREASSYNEQFF
size: once; D: .; J: TRBJ1-1; V: TRBV12-3/TRBV12-4; DNA: TGTGCCAGCACATATCGGGGAGAGATGAACACTGAAGCTTTCTTT; CDR3: CASTYRGEMNTEAFF
size: .; D: .; J: TRBJ1-5; V: TRBV28; DNA: TGTGCCAGCAGTGTAAAGGGTCAGCCCCAGCATTTT; CDR3: CASSVKGQPQHF
size: .; D: .; J: TRBJ2-5; V: TRBV7-2; DNA: TGTGCCAGCAGCTCCCCTGGGAGAGCGCGAGAGACCCAGTACTTC; CDR3: CASSSPGRARETQYF
size: few; D: .; J: TRBJ2-3; V: TRBV28; DNA: TGTGCCAGCAACACGCAGGGGTTTAATACGCAGTATTTT; CDR3: CASNTQGFNTQYF
size: .; D: .; J: TRBJ1-2; V: TRBV4-1; DNA: TGCGCCAGCAGCCAAGAAAAAGGCGGCAACTATGGCTACACCTTC; CDR3: CASSQEKGGNYGYTF
size: few; D: TRBD1; J: TRBJ2-3; V: TRBV20-1; DNA: TGCAGTGCCCCTGGACAGGCCTTTACAGATACGCAGTATTTT; CDR3: CSAPGQAFTDTQYF